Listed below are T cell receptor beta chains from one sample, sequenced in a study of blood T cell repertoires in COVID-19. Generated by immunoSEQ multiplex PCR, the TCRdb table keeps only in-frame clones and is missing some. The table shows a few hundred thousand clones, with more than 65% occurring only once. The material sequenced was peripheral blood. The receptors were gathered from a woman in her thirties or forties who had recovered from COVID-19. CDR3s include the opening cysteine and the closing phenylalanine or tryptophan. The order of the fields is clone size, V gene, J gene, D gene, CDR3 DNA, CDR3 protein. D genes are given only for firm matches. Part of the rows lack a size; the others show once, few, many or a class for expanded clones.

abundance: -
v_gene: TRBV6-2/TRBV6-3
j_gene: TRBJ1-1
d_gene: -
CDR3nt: TGTGCCAGCAGTTATATCGTGAGGTCTGAAGCTTTCTTT
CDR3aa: CASSYIVRSEAFF

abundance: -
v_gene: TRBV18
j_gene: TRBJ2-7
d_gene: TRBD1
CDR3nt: TGTGCCAGCTCACTAGGGACAGGCCAAAACTACGAGCAGTACTTC
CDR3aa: CASSLGTGQNYEQYF

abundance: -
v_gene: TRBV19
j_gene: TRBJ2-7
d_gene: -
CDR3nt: TGTGCCAGTAGTATAGGACAGTCGTACGAGCAGTACTTC
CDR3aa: CASSIGQSYEQYF

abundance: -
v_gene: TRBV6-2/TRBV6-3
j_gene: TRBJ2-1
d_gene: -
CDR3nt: TGTGCCAGCAGTTACCCCCCAAATGAGCAGTTCTTC
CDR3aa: CASSYPPNEQFF

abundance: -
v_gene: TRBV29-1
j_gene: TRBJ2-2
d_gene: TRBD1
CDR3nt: TGCAGCGTTGCGGGACAGGCTTACACCGGGGAGCTGTTTTTT
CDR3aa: CSVAGQAYTGELFF

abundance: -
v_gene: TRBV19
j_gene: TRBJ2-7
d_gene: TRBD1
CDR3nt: TGTGCCAGTAGTACGGACAGGAGATACGAGCAGTACTTC
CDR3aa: CASSTDRRYEQYF

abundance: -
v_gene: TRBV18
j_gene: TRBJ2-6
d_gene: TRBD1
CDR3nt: TGTGCCAGCTCACCTTATGACAGGGGGGAATTGTCTGGGGCCAACGTCCTGACTTTC
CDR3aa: CASSPYDRGELSGANVLTF

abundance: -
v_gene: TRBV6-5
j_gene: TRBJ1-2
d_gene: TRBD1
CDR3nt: TGTGCCAGCGGAAGGACAGGGGGCTACACCTTC
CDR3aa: CASGRTGGYTF

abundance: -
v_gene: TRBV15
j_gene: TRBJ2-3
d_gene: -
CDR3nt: TGTGCCACCAGCGTACAGAGCACAGATACGCAGTATTTT
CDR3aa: CATSVQSTDTQYF

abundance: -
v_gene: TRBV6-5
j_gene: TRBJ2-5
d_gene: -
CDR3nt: TGTGCCAGCAGCATGGGGCACCAAGAGACCCAGTACTTC
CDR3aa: CASSMGHQETQYF

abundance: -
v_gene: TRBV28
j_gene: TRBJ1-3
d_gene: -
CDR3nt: TGTGCCAGCAGTCCAGGGAGCGGGGACACCATATATTTT
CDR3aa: CASSPGSGDTIYF

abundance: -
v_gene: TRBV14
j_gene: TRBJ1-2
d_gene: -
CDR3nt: TGTGCCAGCAGCCAATCTTGGGGGCTCGGTCCTGGTGGCTACACCTTC
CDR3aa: CASSQSWGLGPGGYTF

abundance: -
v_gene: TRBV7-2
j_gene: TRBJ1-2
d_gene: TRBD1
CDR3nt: TGTGCCAGCACCCCCTCCCCGGGACAGGGTGGTGGCTACACCTTC
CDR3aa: CASTPSPGQGGGYTF

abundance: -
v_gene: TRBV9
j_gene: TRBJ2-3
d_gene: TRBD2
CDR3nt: TGTGCCAGCAGCGTAGTGCGGGGGGCCACAGATACGCAGTATTTT
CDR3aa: CASSVVRGATDTQYF

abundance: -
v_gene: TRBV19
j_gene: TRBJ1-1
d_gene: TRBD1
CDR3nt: TGTGCCATAAGCCGGACAGGAAAGAACACTGAAGCTTTCTTT
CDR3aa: CAISRTGKNTEAFF

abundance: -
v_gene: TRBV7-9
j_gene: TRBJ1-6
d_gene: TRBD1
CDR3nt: TGTGCCAGCAGCTGGGACAGGGGGCACTCACCCCTCCACTTT
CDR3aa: CASSWDRGHSPLHF

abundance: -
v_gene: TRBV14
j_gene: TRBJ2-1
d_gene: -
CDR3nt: TGTGCCAGCAGCCCCCGGACTCTTGTCAATGAGCAGTTCTTC
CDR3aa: CASSPRTLVNEQFF

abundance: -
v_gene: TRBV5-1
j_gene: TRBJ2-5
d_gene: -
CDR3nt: TGCGCCAGCAGCTTGTGGGGCCCCTTCCAAGAGACCCAGTACTTC
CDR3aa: CASSLWGPFQETQYF

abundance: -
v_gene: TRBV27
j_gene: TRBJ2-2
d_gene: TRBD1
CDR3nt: TGTGCCAGCAGCGTGGGACAGGGCGCGAACACCGGGGAGCTGTTTTTT
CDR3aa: CASSVGQGANTGELFF

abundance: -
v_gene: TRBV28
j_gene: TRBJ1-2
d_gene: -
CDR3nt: TGTGCCAGCGGTGTGATGGGGCTTGGCTATGGCTACACCTTC
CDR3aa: CASGVMGLGYGYTF

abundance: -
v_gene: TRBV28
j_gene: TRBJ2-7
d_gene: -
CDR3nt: TGTGCCAGCAGGTCTAGCATTCGGGGCGAGCAGTACTTC
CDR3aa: CASRSSIRGEQYF

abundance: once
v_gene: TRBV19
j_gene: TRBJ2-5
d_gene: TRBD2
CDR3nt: TGTGCCAGTAGTATTTTGCCTAGCGGGGGCGGAGAGACCCAGTACTTC
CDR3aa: CASSILPSGGGETQYF

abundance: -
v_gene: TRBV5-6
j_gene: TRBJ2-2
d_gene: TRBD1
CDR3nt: TGTGCCAGCAGCTTGATGGGACAGGTGAACACCGGGGAGCTGTTTTTT
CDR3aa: CASSLMGQVNTGELFF

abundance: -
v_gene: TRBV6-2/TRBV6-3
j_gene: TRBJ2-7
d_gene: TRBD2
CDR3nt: TGTGCCAGCAGTTTAATGGCGGGGGGAATCGACGAGCAGTACTTC
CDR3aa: CASSLMAGGIDEQYF

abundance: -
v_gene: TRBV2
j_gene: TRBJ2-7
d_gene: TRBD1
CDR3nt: TGTGCCAGCAGTAAGACAGGGCGGTCCCACGAGCAGTACTTC
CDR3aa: CASSKTGRSHEQYF

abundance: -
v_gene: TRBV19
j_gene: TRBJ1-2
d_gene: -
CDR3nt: TGTGCCAGTAGTATAGGGGCAGGGGATGGCTACACCTTC
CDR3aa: CASSIGAGDGYTF

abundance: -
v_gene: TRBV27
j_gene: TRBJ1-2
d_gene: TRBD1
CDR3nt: TGTGCCAGCAGTTTCAACAGGGGGTACGGCTACACCTTC
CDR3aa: CASSFNRGYGYTF

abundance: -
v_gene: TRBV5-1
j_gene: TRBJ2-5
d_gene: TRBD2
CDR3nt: TGCGCCAGCACCCTCGCCGGGGGGAAAGAGACCCAGTACTTC
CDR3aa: CASTLAGGKETQYF

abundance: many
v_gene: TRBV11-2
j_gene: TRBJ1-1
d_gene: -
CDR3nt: TGTGCCAGCAGCTTACGGGGAGGCACTGAAGCTTTCTTT
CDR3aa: CASSLRGGTEAFF

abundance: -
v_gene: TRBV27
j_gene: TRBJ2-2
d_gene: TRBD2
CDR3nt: TGTGCCAGCAGTGCGCTAGCGGGGGCGAACACCGGGGAGCTGTTTTTT
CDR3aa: CASSALAGANTGELFF

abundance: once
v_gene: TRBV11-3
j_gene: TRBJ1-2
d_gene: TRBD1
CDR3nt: TGTGCCAGCAGCCTACAGGGGGTTAACTATGGCTACACCTTC
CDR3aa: CASSLQGVNYGYTF

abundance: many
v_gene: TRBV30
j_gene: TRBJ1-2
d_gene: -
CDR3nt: TGTGCCTGCCATACAACCGGGGGCTACACCTTC
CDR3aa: CACHTTGGYTF

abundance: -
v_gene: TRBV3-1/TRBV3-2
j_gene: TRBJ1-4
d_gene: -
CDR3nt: TGTGCCAGCAGCCAGCAGGGCAATGAAAAACTGTTTTTT
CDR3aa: CASSQQGNEKLFF

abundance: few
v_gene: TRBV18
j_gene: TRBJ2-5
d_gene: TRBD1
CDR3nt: TGTGCCAGCTCACCGAACAGGGGGCAGGAGACCCAGTACTTC
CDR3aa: CASSPNRGQETQYF

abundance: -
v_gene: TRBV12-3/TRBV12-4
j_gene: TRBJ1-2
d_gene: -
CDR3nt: TGTGCCAGCACCCCTACTGTGTACTATGGCTACACCTTC
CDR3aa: CASTPTVYYGYTF

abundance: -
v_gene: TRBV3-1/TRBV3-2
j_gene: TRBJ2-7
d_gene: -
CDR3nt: TGTGCCAGCAGCCAAGCAACAGGGTCTCACGGGCAGTACTTC
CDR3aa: CASSQATGSHGQYF

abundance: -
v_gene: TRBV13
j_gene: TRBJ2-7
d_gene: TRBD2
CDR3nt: TGTGCCAGCAGCTTAGGCCTAGCGGGGGGATACGAGCAGTACTTC
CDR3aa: CASSLGLAGGYEQYF

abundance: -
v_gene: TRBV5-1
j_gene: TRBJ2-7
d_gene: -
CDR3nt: TGCGCCAGCAGCTCTGACAGACCCTACGAGCAGTACTTC
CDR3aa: CASSSDRPYEQYF

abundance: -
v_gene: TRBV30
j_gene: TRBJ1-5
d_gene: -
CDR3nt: TGTGCCTGGAGTACCCCGGGGGGGCCCCAGCATTTT
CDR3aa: CAWSTPGGPQHF

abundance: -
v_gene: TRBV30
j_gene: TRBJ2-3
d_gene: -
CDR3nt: TGTGCCTGGAGTGACGGGGTCGGGACAGATACGCAGTATTTT
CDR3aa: CAWSDGVGTDTQYF

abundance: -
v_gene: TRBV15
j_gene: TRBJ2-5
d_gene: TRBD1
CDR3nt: TGTGCCACCAGCAGAGATCTAGGACAGGGGAGACAAGAGACCCAGTACTTC
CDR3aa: CATSRDLGQGRQETQYF

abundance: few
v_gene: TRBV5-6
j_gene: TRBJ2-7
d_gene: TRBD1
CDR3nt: TGTGCCAGCAGCCCGGGACAGGGGTACCTCTCCTACGAGCAGTACTTC
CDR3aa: CASSPGQGYLSYEQYF

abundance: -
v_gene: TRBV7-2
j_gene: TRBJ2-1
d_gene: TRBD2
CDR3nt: TGTGCCAGCAGACGGCTAGCGGGGGGCGGTCAGGAGCAGTTCTTC
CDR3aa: CASRRLAGGGQEQFF

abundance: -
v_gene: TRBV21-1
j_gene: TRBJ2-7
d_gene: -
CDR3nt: TGTGCCAGCAGCAAGCCGGGACAGGGGTCCTACGAGCAGTACTTC
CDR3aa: CASSKPGQGSYEQYF

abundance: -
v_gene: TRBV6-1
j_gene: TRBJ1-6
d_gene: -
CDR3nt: TGTGCCAGCAGTGTCCCGAGTGGAGGGCGAAGAGTTAATTCACCCCTCCACTTT
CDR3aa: CASSVPSGGRRVNSPLHF

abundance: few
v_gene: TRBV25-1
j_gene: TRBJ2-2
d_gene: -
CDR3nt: TGTGCCAGCAGTGAATATAGTGCGAACACCGGGGAGCTGTTTTTT
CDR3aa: CASSEYSANTGELFF

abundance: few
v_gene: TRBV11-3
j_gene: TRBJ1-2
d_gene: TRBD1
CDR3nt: TGTGCCAGCAGAGCCGGGACAGAAGAAGGCTACACCTTC
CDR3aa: CASRAGTEEGYTF

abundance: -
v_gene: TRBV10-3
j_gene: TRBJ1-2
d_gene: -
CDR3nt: TGTGCCATCAGTGAAGTAGCAGCTAACTATGGCTACACCTTC
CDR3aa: CAISEVAANYGYTF

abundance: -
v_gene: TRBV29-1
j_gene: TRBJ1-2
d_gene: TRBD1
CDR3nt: TGCAGCGGTGGACAGGGGGGAGGCTACACCTTC
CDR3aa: CSGGQGGGYTF

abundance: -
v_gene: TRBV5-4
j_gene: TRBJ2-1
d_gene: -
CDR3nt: TGTGCCAGCAACCGGGAACGGTCGGACCCTGAGCAGTTCTTC
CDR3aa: CASNRERSDPEQFF

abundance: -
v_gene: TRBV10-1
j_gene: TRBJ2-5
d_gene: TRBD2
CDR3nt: TGCGCCAGCAGTGAGAGCGGGGTAACGGAGACCCAGTACTTC
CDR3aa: CASSESGVTETQYF